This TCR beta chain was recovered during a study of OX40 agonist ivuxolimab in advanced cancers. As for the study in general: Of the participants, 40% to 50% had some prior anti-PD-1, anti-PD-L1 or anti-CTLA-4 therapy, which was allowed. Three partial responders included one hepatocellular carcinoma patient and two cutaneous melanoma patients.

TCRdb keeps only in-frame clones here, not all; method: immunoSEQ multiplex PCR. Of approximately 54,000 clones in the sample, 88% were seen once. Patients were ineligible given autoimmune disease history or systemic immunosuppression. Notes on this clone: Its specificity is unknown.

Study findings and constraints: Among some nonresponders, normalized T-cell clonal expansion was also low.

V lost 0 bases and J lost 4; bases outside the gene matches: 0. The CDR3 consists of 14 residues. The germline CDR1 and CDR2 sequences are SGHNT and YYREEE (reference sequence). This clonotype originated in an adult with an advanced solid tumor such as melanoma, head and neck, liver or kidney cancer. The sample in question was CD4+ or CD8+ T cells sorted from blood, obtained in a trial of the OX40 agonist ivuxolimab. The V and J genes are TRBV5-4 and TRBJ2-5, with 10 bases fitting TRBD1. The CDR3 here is CASSLGDRGETQYF. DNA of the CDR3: TGTGCCAGCAGCTTGGGGGACAGGGGAGAGACCCAGTACTTC.